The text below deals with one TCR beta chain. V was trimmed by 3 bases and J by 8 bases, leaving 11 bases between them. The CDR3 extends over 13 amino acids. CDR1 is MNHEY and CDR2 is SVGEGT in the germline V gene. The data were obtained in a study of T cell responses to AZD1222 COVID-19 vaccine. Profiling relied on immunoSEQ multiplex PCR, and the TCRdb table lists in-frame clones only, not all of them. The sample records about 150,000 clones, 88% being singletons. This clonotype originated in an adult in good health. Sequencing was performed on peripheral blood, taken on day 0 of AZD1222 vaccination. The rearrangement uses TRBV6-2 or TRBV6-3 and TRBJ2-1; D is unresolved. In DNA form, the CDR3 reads TGTGCCAGCAGTTATGTACGGGCCGATGAGCAGTTCTTC. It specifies CASSYVRADEQFF.